This note documents a single T cell receptor beta chain sequence. The sample belongs to a study of shared clonotypes between healthy human individuals. A deep-level run was used for the assay. Clones were sequenced by immunoSEQ multiplex PCR, and TCRdb holds only the in-frame ones, with some missing. The table lists 640,000 or so clones, about two thirds of them singletons. This receptor was identified in a woman in her thirties in good health. Sequencing was performed on memory CD4+ T cells sorted from blood. The subset denotes: CD45RA-negative fraction.

The CDR3 DNA follows: TGTGCCAGCAGTTACAGGATGAGTAGCGGGAGCTACGAGCAGTACTTC. Encoded protein: CASSYRMSSGSYEQYF. The J gene is TRBJ2-7, the V gene TRBV6-6; TRBD2 matches 9 bases. The CDR3 runs 16 residues. Germline loops: CDR1 MNHNY, CDR2 SVGAGI (reference sequence). V trimming: 2 bases; J trimming: 3 bases; junction bases outside the gene matches: 8.